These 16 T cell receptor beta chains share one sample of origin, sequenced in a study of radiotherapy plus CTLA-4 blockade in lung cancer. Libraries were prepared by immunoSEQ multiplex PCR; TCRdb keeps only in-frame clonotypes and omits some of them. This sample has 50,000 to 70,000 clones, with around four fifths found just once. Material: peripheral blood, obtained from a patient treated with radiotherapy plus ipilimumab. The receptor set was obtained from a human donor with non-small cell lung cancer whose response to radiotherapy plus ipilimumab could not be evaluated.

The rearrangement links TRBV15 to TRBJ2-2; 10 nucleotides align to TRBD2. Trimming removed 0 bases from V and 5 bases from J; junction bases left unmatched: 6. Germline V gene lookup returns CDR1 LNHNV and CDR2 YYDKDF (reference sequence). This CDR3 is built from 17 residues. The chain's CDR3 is CATSRDPLAGETGELFF. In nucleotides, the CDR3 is TGTGCCACCAGCAGAGACCCCCTAGCGGGGGAAACCGGGGAGCTGTTTTTT.

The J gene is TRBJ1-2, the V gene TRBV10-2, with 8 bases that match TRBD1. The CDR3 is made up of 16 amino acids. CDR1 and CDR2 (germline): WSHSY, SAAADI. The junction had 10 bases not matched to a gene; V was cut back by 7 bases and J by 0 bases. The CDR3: CASTRTGNEPNYGYTF. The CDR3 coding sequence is TGCGCCAGCACTAGGACAGGGAACGAACCTAACTATGGCTACACCTTC.

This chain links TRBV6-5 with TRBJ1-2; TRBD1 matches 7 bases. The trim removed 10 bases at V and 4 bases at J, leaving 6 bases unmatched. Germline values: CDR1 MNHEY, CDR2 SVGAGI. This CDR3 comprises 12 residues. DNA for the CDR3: TGTGCCACCAAGGACAGGTTCTATGGCTACACCTTC. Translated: CATKDRFYGYTF.

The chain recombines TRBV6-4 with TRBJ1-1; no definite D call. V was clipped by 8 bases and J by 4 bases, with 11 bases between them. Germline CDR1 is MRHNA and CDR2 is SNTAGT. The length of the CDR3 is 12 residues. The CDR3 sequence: CASYMFLTEAFF. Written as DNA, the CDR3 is TGTGCCAGCTACATGTTTCTCACTGAAGCTTTCTTT.

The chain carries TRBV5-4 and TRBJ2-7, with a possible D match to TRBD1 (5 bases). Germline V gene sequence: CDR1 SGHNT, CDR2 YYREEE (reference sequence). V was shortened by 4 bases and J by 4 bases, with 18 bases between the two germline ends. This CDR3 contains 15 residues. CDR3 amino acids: CASSRTYQGMYEQYF. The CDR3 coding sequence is TGTGCCAGCAGCCGGACATACCAGGGTATGTACGAGCAGTACTTC.

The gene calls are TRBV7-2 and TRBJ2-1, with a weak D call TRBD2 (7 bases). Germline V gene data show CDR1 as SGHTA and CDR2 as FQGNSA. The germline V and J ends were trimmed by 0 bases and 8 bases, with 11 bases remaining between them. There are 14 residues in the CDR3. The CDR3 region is CASSLAGGPDEQFF. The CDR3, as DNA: TGTGCCAGCAGCTTAGCGGGGGGGCCCGATGAGCAGTTCTTC. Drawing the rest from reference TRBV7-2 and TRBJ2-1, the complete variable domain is GAGVSQSPSNKVTEKGKDVELRCDPISGHTALYWYRQSLGQGLEFLIYFQGNSAPDKSGLPSDRFSAERTGGSVSTLTIQRTQQEDSAVYLCASSLAGGPDEQFFGPGTRLTVL.

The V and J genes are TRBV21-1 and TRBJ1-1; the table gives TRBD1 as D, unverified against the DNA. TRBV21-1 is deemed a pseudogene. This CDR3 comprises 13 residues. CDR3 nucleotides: TGTGCCAGCAGCAAATCAGAGAACACTGAAGCTTTCTTT. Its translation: CASSKSENTEAFF.

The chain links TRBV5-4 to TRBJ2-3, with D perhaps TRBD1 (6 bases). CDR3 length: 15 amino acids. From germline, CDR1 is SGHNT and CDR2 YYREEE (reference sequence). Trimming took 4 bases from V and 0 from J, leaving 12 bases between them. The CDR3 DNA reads TGTGCCAGCAGCAACAGGGCGCCTAGCACAGATACGCAGTATTTT. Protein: CASSNRAPSTDTQYF. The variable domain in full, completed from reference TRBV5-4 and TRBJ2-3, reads ETGVTQSPTHLIKTRGQQVTLRCSSQSGHNTVSWYQQALGQGPQFIFQYYREEENGRGNFPPRFSGLQFPNYSSELNVNALELDDSALYLCASSNRAPSTDTQYFGPGTRLTVL.

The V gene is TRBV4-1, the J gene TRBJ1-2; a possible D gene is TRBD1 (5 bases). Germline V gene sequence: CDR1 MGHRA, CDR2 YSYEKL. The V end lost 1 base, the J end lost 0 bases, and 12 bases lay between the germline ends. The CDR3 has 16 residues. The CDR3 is CASSQVGGDPNYGYTF. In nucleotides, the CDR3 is TGCGCCAGCAGCCAAGTGGGGGGGGACCCTAACTATGGCTACACCTTC.

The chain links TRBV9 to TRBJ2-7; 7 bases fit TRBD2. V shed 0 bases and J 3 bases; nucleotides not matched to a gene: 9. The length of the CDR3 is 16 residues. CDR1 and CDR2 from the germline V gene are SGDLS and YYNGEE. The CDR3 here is CASSVDASGAFYEQYF. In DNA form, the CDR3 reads TGTGCCAGCAGCGTAGACGCTAGCGGAGCTTTCTACGAGCAGTACTTC. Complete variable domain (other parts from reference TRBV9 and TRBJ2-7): DSGVTQTPKHLITATGQRVTLRCSPRSGDLSVYWYQQSLDQGLQFLIQYYNGEERAKGNILERFSAQQFPDLHSELNLSSLELGDSALYFCASSVDASGAFYEQYFGPGTRLTVT.

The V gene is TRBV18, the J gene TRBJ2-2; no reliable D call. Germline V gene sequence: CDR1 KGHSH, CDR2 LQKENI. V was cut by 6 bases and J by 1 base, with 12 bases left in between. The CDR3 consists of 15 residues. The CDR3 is CASSPPSGNTGELFF. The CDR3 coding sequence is TGTGCCAGCTCGCCCCCTTCGGGGAACACCGGGGAGCTGTTTTTT.

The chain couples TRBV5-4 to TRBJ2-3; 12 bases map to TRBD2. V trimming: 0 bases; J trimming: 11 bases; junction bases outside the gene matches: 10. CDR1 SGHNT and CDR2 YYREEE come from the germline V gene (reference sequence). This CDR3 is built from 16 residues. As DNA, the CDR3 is TGTGCCAGCAGCTTGGGACTAGCGGGAGAGCTACGGAAGCAGTATTTT. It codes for CASSLGLAGELRKQYF. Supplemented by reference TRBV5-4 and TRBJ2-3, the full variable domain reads ETGVTQSPTHLIKTRGQQVTLRCSSQSGHNTVSWYQQALGQGPQFIFQYYREEENGRGNFPPRFSGLQFPNYSSELNVNALELDDSALYLCASSLGLAGELRKQYFGPGTRLTVL.

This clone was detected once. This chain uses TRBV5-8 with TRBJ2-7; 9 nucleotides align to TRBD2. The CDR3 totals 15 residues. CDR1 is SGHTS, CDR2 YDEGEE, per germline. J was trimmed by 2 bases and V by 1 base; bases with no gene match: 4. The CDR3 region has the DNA TGTGCCAGCAGCTTGAGGGTAGCGGGAGCCTACGAGCAGTACTTC. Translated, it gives CASSLRVAGAYEQYF.

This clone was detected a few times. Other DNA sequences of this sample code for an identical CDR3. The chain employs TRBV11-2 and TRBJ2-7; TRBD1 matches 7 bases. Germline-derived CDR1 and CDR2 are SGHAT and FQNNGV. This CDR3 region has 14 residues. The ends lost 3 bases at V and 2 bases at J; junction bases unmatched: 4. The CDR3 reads CASSFRQGPYEQYF. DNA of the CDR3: TGTGCCAGCAGCTTTAGACAGGGCCCCTACGAGCAGTACTTC.

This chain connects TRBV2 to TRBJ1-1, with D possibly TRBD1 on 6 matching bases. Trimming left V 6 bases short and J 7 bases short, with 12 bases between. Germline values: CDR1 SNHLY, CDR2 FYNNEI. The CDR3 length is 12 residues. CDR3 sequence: CASSTGRLEAFF. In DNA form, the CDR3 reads TGTGCCAGCAGCACAGGGCGGCTTGAAGCTTTCTTT.

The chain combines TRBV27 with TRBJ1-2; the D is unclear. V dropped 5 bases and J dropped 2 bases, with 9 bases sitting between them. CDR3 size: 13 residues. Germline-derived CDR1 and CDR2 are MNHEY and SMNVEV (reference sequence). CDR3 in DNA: TGTGCCAGCAGTCCTTGGCCCAACTATGGCTACACCTTC. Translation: CASSPWPNYGYTF.